This TCR beta chain was found in a study of regulatory T cells in long-lasting Graves disease (dated by TCRdb to the early 2020s). Regarding the study in general: Persistent Graves' disease was defined as antithyroid drug treatment for over 5 years with persistently positive TSH receptor autoantibodies. This study used TCR sequencing and RNA sequencing of peripheral blood to compare persistent Graves' disease patients against newly diagnosed Graves' disease patients. The study was registered as a clinical trial and conducted in China. A total of about 33 samples underwent TCR sequencing, from about 13 patients with persistent Graves' disease and some 20 patients with newly diagnosed Graves' disease. In the clinical cohort, patients with persistent Graves' disease had used antithyroid drugs for an average of approximately eleven years.

Summary of the overall study and its limitations: Preferential use of TRBV28, TRBJ1-2 and TRBJ2-5 was observed in persistent disease, whereas TRBV20-1 and TRBJ2-1 were favored in newly diagnosed disease. The small sample size was acknowledged by the authors as a limitation that may reduce accuracy. Compared with newly diagnosed patients, persistent Graves' disease patients had lower TCR Shannon entropy and fewer highly expanded clones, which suggests clonal expansion. A larger number of public clonotypes was shared among persistent patients (approximately 2,500) than among newly diagnosed patients (over 850). Only peripheral blood was studied, because thyroid tissue, the primary lesion, was inaccessible. Sequencing and analysis were limited to the TCR beta chain.

Library method: multiplex PCR. For sequencing, an Illumina HiSeq 4000 was employed. iRepertoire HTBI primers and Arm-PCR amplification of CDR3 regions were used to construct TCR beta libraries. Gel purification was performed on PCR products prior to sequencing. Per the source publication's procedure: A total of around 66 TRBV and 14 TRBJ segments were identified across samples and were used for gene usage analysis of CDR3 amino acid clonotypes. Filtered high-quality paired reads were merged into contigs using COPE and FqMerger. Contigs were aligned with BLAST to IMGT TRBV, TRBD and TRBJ reference genes, and CDR3 was defined per IMGT. Any clonotype with a frequency above 0.1% was classified as a highly expanded clone. Repertoire diversity was measured by Shannon entropy, and V-J evenness by the Gini coefficient. Clonotypes shared by more than one individual were considered public. The public sequencing data were trimmed at Q25 with fastp and processed into clonotypes with MiXCR by TCRdb, which kept only in-frame beta chains. CDR3 protein sequences are deduplicated, and each keeps its most common genes and DNA. These V and J calls originate from TCRdb's pipeline instead of the authors' own analysis. For this sample there are more than 650,000 distinct CDR3 sequences; around 30% appear just once. Clones ranked in the top ten supply under 55% of the sample.

The CDR3, cysteine through phenylalanine, is 15 amino acids long. The CDR3 DNA has 45 bases and is translated from base 1. Relative to germline, V is 5 bases shorter and J is 3 bases shorter, with 13 bases between their ends. CDR1 and CDR2, per the germline V gene, are SGHVS and FQNEAQ. Comment on this clonotype: Which antigen it targets is not known. No quality values exist for individual bases; no much larger clone is one base distant.

The intended sense of this specimen's time point label: persistent/refractory GD, antithyroid drugs over 5 years with positive TRAb. RNA was extracted from PBMCs in TRIzol for both TCR sequencing and RNA sequencing. The diagnosis of Graves' disease was made according to American Thyroid Association guidelines. Patients were recruited from an endocrinology department in Xi'an, China. Each patient gave roughly 8.4 milliliters of peripheral blood, collected in an EDTA anticoagulant tube. Ficoll Paque Plus density gradient separation was used to isolate PBMCs, and no further T cell sorting was done. An Agilent 2100 Bioanalyzer and agarose gel were used to check RNA quality, and a NanoDrop 2000 was used to measure RNA concentration.

Recombination joined TRBV7-8 with TRBJ1-4, with TRBD1 tentatively as D gene (5 bases match). The sequence was obtained from a female donor with Graves disease. The sample here was peripheral blood mononuclear cells (PBMCs), taken when the disease was refractory, from a patient treated with antithyroid drugs. Here is the DNA: TGTGCCAGCAGCCCCCTAAGACAGCCTAATGAAAAACTGTTTTTT. This translates into CASSPLRQPNEKLFF.